The T cell receptor (beta chain) described here comes from a study of T cell changes during pregnancy in multiple sclerosis. Measured with immunoSEQ multiplex PCR; TCRdb has only the in-frame clones, and not every one. The sample includes about 73,000 clones, approximately 92% of them seen just once. Germline-derived CDR1 and CDR2 are MGHRA and YSYEKL. This CDR3 has 15 amino acids. V was pared by 0 bases and J by 8 bases, with 8 bases of the junction left unmatched. This receptor was identified in a female donor in good health, enrolled as a control in a pregnancy study. The sequences come from peripheral blood, collected in the third trimester of pregnancy. The rearrangement links TRBV4-1 to TRBJ2-7; 9 bases align to TRBD1. For the CDR3, the DNA is TGCGCCAGCAGCCAAGAAGGAACAGGGGGCTCAAAGCAGTACTTC. Translating gives CASSQEGTGGSKQYF.